Detailed here is one T cell receptor (beta chain). There is no known antigen for this receptor. Within one base of it there is no much larger clone, and no base qualities were kept. These data originate in a study of blood T cell repertoires in COVID-19 (dated by TCRdb to the early 2020s). Broadly, across the study: Samples from collaborators originated in the United States, Italy and Spain and spanned both the acute and convalescent phases of COVID-19. The prospective study material was composed of cDNA or gDNA derived from T cells, B-cell-depleted T cells, or PBMCs. Subjects who had been exposed to COVID-19, were actively infected with it, or had recovered from it provided the deeply sampled blood TCRbeta repertoires that made up the dataset. The repertoires were released in a freely available public database intended as a resource for research on the immune response to SARS-CoV-2. The samples were drawn from the first 160 participants of the ongoing ImmuneRACE study and from 950 to 1,500 subjects provided by 6 global collaborators. The sample metadata nearly always contained a de-identified subject ID, COVID-19 status, age in years and sex. Where HLA class I and class II types were available, the types were taken from metadata supplied by the sample provider, not from assay-based typing.

The immunoSEQ Assay, a bias-controlled multiplex PCR, was used to amplify TCRbeta CDR3 regions from genomic DNA. The authors' pipeline ran thus. Nucleated cell counts per sample were estimated from amplification of reference gene primers within the assay. To quantify the absolute abundance of each unique TCRbeta CDR3 rearrangement, sequence reads were collapsed and filtered. For each sample, productive Simpson clonality was calculated as the square root of Simpson's diversity index over productive rearrangements. Sourced from immuneACCESS, this table was stored by TCRdb with only in-frame sequences that have V and J called. A share of the clones is absent; for the studies checked, an unresolved V gene accounts for under half, and the remainder has no known explanation. The D gene and trimming were derived from the DNA, and the V and J assignments and clone size from that table. Here the sample has some 200,000 clones; 94% occur a single time. Of the sample, approximately 0.8% falls within the top ten clones.

What the research found in general, with its limitations: How much clinical and demographic metadata was included differed by source and by participant, and the metadata was provided uncurated.

One collaborating source in Seattle enrolled patients during active infection and followed them longitudinally through the course of disease. The collaborating institutions used their own protocols to collect whole blood in K2EDTA tubes. For TCRbeta analysis, collaborators shipped samples in one of three forms: frozen whole blood, isolated PBMCs, or DNA extracted from either of those sample types. This TCR came from a young man with COVID-19, enrolled during active disease. The material sequenced was peripheral blood.

This receptor has the CDR3 CASSGTVDNSPLHF. The nucleotide sequence reads as follows: TGTGCCAGCAGCGGGACAGTGGATAATTCACCCCTCCACTTT. The sequence links TRBV5-6 to TRBJ1-6; the central 7 bases match TRBD1. CDR1 SGHDT and CDR2 YYEEEE were looked up in the germline V gene. The germline V end is reduced by 4 bases and the J end by 5 bases; junction bases left unmatched: 3. Inclusive of the bounding cysteine and phenylalanine, the CDR3 is 14 residues long. Solely the CDR3 DNA is kept, with 42 bases framed from the first base.